This TCR beta chain was profiled in a study of blood T cell repertoires in COVID-19. Study details: T cells, B-cell-depleted T cells, or PBMCs provided the cDNA or gDNA that served as material.

The CDR3 loop spans 14 amino acids. Germline V gene data show CDR1 as MNHEY and CDR2 as SVGAGI. V shed 6 bases and J 6 bases; nucleotides not matched to a gene: 9. Per the original data handling: Amplifying reference gene primers gave estimates of nucleated cell counts. Some clones are missing from TCRdb's copy, which holds only in-frame ones; the method was immunoSEQ multiplex PCR. The DNA gave D and trimming, while V, J and clone size come from that table. Of about 500,000 clones in the sample, 75% to 90% are singletons; the top ten hold over 0.7%. Recruited during active infection, patients (from Seattle) were subsequently followed longitudinally.

The chain is built from TRBV6-5 and TRBJ1-2; 8 bases map to TRBD1. Sequenced sample: peripheral blood. This TCR was recovered from a man aged 18 to 29 with COVID-19, enrolled during active disease. Here the CDR3 reads CASRGGQASNGYTF. CDR3 in DNA: TGTGCCAGCAGGGGGGGACAGGCGTCGAATGGCTACACCTTC.